Shown below are 13 T cell receptor beta chains from a single sample sequenced in a study of blood T cell repertoires in COVID-19. Using immunoSEQ multiplex PCR, the repertoire was profiled, and TCRdb retains in-frame clones only, with some absent. This table has some 290,000 clones, more than 90% appearing once. Material: PBMCs or T cells enriched from blood (not recorded which). The receptors derive from a woman aged 25 to 39 who had been exposed to COVID-19.

This clone appeared once. V and J are TRBV3-1 (or the pseudogene TRBV3-2) and TRBJ1-2; no firm D call. CDR1 and CDR2 from the germline V gene are LGHDT and YNNKEL (reference sequence). The CDR3 totals 15 residues. Trimming took 6 bases from V and 2 from J, leaving 16 bases between them. In DNA form, the CDR3 reads TGTGCCAGCAGTCGAATGATTACAGTCAACTATGGCTACACCTTC. Translating it yields CASSRMITVNYGYTF.

The chain carries TRBV7-2 and TRBJ1-6, with a possible D match to TRBD1 (6 bases). Per the germline V gene, CDR1 is SGHTA and CDR2 is FQGNSA. This CDR3 is built from 14 residues. The ends were cut back, 6 bases at V and 4 bases at J, with 10 bases in the middle. DNA for the CDR3: TGTGCCAGCAGGCCTGGACAGTATAATTCACCCCTCCACTTT. Amino acids: CASRPGQYNSPLHF.

The V and J genes are TRBV3-1 (or the pseudogene TRBV3-2) and TRBJ1-5, with D hard to call. Trimming pared 1 base from V and 4 bases from J, leaving 8 bases between. Germline values: CDR1 LGHDT, CDR2 YNNKEL (reference sequence). The length of the CDR3 is 14 residues. Here the CDR3 reads CASSQVGTNQPQHF. The CDR3 region has the DNA TGTGCCAGCAGCCAAGTGGGCACGAATCAGCCCCAGCATTTT.

DNA for the CDR3: TGTGCCAGTTCTCTCCAAGGGGTTAATTCACCCCTCCACTTT. Protein sequence: CASSLQGVNSPLHF. This chain links TRBV19 with TRBJ1-6; possibly TRBD1 for D (5 bases). The CDR3 is 14 residues long. Trimming pared 8 bases from V and 6 bases from J, leaving 14 bases between. Germline CDR1 LNHDA, CDR2 SQIVND (reference sequence).

This clone was counted only a few times. The chain has TRBV5-5 and TRBJ2-1; 11 bases line up with TRBD2. V lost 4 bases and J lost 12; bases outside the gene matches: 3. The germline gives CDR1 SGHKS, CDR2 YYEKEE (reference sequence). The CDR3 is 12 amino acids. The CDR3 spells CASSDLAGGQFF. CDR3 bases: TGTGCCAGCAGCGACCTAGCGGGGGGGCAGTTCTTC.

The chain uses TRBV4-3 and TRBJ1-5; D is unclear. V lost 1 base and J 3 bases, leaving 10 bases between the germline ends. Germline CDR1 is LGHNA and CDR2 is YSLEER. The CDR3 totals 15 residues. The CDR3 is CASSQGLSLNQPQHF. As DNA, the CDR3 is TGCGCCAGCAGCCAAGGTCTAAGCCTCAATCAGCCCCAGCATTTT.

The V gene is TRBV4-3, the J gene TRBJ1-1; 9 nucleotides agree with TRBD1. CDR3 length: 14 residues. The germline gives CDR1 LGHNA, CDR2 YSLEER. V shed 6 bases, J shed 5 bases, and the junction held 7 bases outside the gene matches. In DNA form, the CDR3 reads TGCGCCAGCAGACCCGGACAGGGGCCTACTGAAGCTTTCTTT. Protein sequence: CASRPGQGPTEAFF.

The count of this clone is one. V usage is TRBV24-1 and J usage is TRBJ2-2, with D possibly TRBD2 on 7 matching bases. V was clipped by 3 bases and J by 3 bases, with 19 bases between them. This CDR3 contains 18 residues. CDR1 and CDR2 (germline): KGHDR, SFDVKD. The CDR3 reads CATSDPRAGGGDTGELFF. Written as DNA, the CDR3 is TGTGCCACCAGTGATCCCCGTGCAGGAGGGGGGGACACCGGGGAGCTGTTTTTT.

The rearrangement links TRBV11-2 to TRBJ1-2; D gene ambiguous. The germline V gene has CDR1 SGHAT and CDR2 FQNNGV. V was cut by 6 bases and J by 4 bases, with 12 bases left in between. CDR3 length: 13 amino acids. The CDR3 nucleotides are TGTGCCAGCAGGGTACTAAACCTCTATGGCTACACCTTC. Translation gives CASRVLNLYGYTF. The full variable domain, completed using reference TRBV11-2 and TRBJ1-2, is EAGVAQSPRYKIIEKRQSVAFWCNPISGHATLYWYQQILGQGPKLLIQFQNNGVVDDSQLPKDRFSAERLKGVDSTLKIQPAKLEDSAVYLCASRVLNLYGYTFGSGTRLTVV.

The chain has TRBV4-3 and TRBJ2-5; a weak D match, TRBD1 (6 bases). This CDR3 contains 15 residues. CDR1 is LGHNA and CDR2 is YSLEER in the germline V gene. Between the trimmed V and J ends, which lost 4 bases and 5 bases, there was a span of 17 bases. The DNA of the CDR3 is TGCGCCAGCAGCCCCGATCGGGCAGGGGTTGAGACCCAGTACTTC. Protein: CASSPDRAGVETQYF.

The chain is built from TRBV27 and TRBJ1-1; tentative D call: TRBD1 (6 bases). The germline V and J ends were trimmed by 5 bases and 5 bases, with 21 bases remaining between them. Germline assignment: CDR1 MNHEY and CDR2 SMNVEV (reference sequence). The CDR3 spans 16 residues. For the CDR3, the DNA is TGTGCCAGCAGTCCGTGGGACGGCCAGGGGCGAACTGAAGCTTTCTTT. It encodes CASSPWDGQGRTEAFF.

This chain links TRBV5-1 with TRBJ2-1; 7 bases map to TRBD2. V was pared by 6 bases and J by 1 base, with 10 bases of the junction left unmatched. Germline V gene data show CDR1 as SGHRS and CDR2 as YFSETQ. The CDR3 covers 16 residues. The CDR3 spells CASTFQTSLSYNEQFF. As DNA, the CDR3 is TGCGCCAGCACTTTTCAGACTAGCTTGTCCTACAATGAGCAGTTCTTC.

The chain joins TRBV7-3 to TRBJ2-7, with a possible D match to TRBD2 (6 bases). CDR3 length: 14 residues. CDR1 and CDR2 (germline): SGHTA, FQGTGA. Between the trimmed V and J ends, which lost 5 bases and 6 bases, there was a span of 17 bases. CDR3 sequence (DNA): TGTGCCAGCAGCCGTGAGCCGGGGGTGGGCGAGCAGTACTTC. Translation: CASSREPGVGEQYF.